This T cell receptor beta chain appears in the sequencing data of a study of shared T cell receptors in the human thymus. CDR1 and CDR2 (germline): SGHDN, FVKESK. The junction had 9 bases not matched to a gene; V was cut back by 6 bases and J by 9 bases. This CDR3 region has 13 residues. Libraries were prepared by immunoSEQ multiplex PCR; TCRdb keeps only in-frame clonotypes and omits some of them. The table has about 660,000 clones, over 75% seen once. A further study also used this sample, focusing on human thymus T cells.

This chain uses TRBV14 with TRBJ2-3, with 7 positions matching TRBD2. Sequences were obtained from thymocytes. The TCR comes from a boy under two years old with a congenital heart defect. This CDR3 reads CASRIGGGRTQYF. The CDR3 DNA reads TGTGCCAGCAGAATAGGAGGCGGGAGAACGCAGTATTTT.